Listed below are T cell receptor beta chains from one sample, sequenced in a study of identical twins. TCRdb reanalysed the 5' RACE reads using MiXCR and keeps one entry per CDR3 protein. The table lists hundreds of thousands of distinct CDR3 sequences, 15% to 20% of them singletons. The same data also contributed to another study, on T cells expressing NK-cell markers.

Sequences were obtained from PBMCs. The receptor set was obtained from a woman between 18 and 29 years old in good health. Both conserved end residues are part of each CDR3. D genes are given only for firm matches. Rows give clone size only sometimes, using once, few, many, or a class for an expanded clone.

length,D,size,J,V,CDR3,DNA
13,TRBD1,NA,TRBJ1-1,TRBV12-3/TRBV12-4,CASSLYRTGKAFF,TGTGCCAGCAGTTTATACAGGACAGGGAAGGCTTTCTTT
16,NA,NA,TRBJ2-1,TRBV9,CASSVALASSDNEQFF,TGTGCCAGCAGCGTAGCTTTGGCCAGCTCAGACAATGAGCAGTTCTTC
11,NA,NA,TRBJ2-1,TRBV11-2,CASSLEGAMFF,TGTGCCAGCAGCTTAGAGGGGGCAATGTTCTTC
14,NA,few,TRBJ2-1,TRBV10-2,CASSEIGGGDEQFF,TGCGCCAGCAGTGAGATAGGGGGGGGCGATGAGCAGTTCTTC
15,NA,few,TRBJ2-3,TRBV7-2,CASSSDTSLANTQYF,TGTGCCAGCAGCTCCGATACAAGCCTAGCGAATACGCAGTATTTT
17,NA,few,TRBJ2-1,TRBV7-2,CASLRGSAGWSYNEQFF,TGTGCCAGCCTACGTGGTAGCGCAGGGTGGTCCTACAATGAGCAGTTCTTC
18,NA,NA,TRBJ2-1,TRBV20-1,CSATKTPRLGSSYNEQFF,TGCAGTGCTACGAAGACGCCTCGACTGGGCAGCTCCTACAATGAGCAGTTCTTC
17,NA,many,TRBJ1-5,TRBV5-5,CASSLRVRGGGNQPQHF,TGTGCCAGCAGCTTACGAGTCAGGGGCGGTGGGAATCAGCCCCAGCATTTT
15,NA,few,TRBJ2-3,TRBV6-4,CASSERGGSPDTQYF,TGTGCCAGCAGCGAAAGGGGCGGTAGCCCAGATACGCAGTATTTT
12,NA,NA,TRBJ2-1,TRBV27,CASRASLHEQFF,TGTGCCAGCAGGGCCAGCCTACATGAGCAGTTCTTC
15,NA,many,TRBJ1-3,TRBV12-3/TRBV12-4,CASGQGWSSGNTIYF,TGTGCCAGCGGCCAGGGTTGGAGCTCTGGAAACACCATATATTTT
12,NA,few,TRBJ2-5,TRBV28,CASLDPGETQYF,TGTGCCAGTCTTGACCCAGGAGAGACCCAGTACTTC
13,NA,few,TRBJ2-3,TRBV6-1,CASSGRGVDTQYF,TGTGCCAGCAGTGGACGGGGAGTGGATACGCAGTATTTT
15,NA,NA,TRBJ2-5,TRBV12-3/TRBV12-4,CASSGMGQKAETQYF,TGTGCCAGCAGTGGAATGGGACAAAAAGCCGAGACCCAGTACTTC
15,TRBD2,NA,TRBJ2-1,TRBV28,CASRLREGRRNEQFF,TGTGCCAGCAGGCTGCGGGAGGGGAGGAGGAATGAGCAGTTCTTC
14,NA,NA,TRBJ1-4,TRBV7-9,CASSSGHLNEKLFF,TGTGCCAGCAGCTCGGGACACCTAAATGAAAAACTGTTTTTT
12,NA,NA,TRBJ1-4,TRBV11-2,CASTSGAEKLFF,TGTGCCAGCACTTCGGGGGCAGAAAAACTGTTTTTT
16,NA,NA,TRBJ2-3,TRBV15,CATSRGEGATTDTQYF,TGTGCCACCAGCAGAGGGGAAGGGGCCACCACAGATACGCAGTATTTT
13,NA,few,TRBJ2-7,TRBV10-3,CAIGQGLRLEQYF,TGTGCCATCGGCCAGGGACTCCGCCTTGAGCAGTACTTC
15,NA,few,TRBJ1-2,TRBV7-8,CASSKQRARDYGYTF,TGTGCCAGCAGCAAACAGAGGGCGCGGGACTATGGCTACACCTTC
15,NA,NA,TRBJ2-7,TRBV5-5,CASSLGPQLIYEQYF,TGTGCCAGCAGCTTGGGCCCACAGCTGATCTACGAGCAGTACTTC
12,TRBD2,NA,TRBJ2-3,TRBV20-1,CSALAESDTQYF,TGCAGTGCACTAGCGGAATCAGATACGCAGTATTTT
13,NA,many,TRBJ2-1,TRBV7-2,CASSQESYNEQFF,TGTGCCAGCAGCCAGGAGAGTTACAATGAGCAGTTCTTC
17,NA,NA,TRBJ2-4,TRBV11-3,CASSLELGHLAKNIQYF,TGTGCCAGCAGCTTAGAATTGGGACATCTAGCCAAAAACATTCAGTACTTC
17,NA,few,TRBJ1-2,TRBV6-4,CASSDSSDSFYARGYTF,TGTGCCAGCAGTGACTCTTCGGACAGCTTTTATGCGCGTGGCTACACCTTC
13,NA,few,TRBJ2-3,TRBV18,CASSRGDGDTQYF,TGTGCCAGCTCACGAGGGGACGGAGATACGCAGTATTTT